This is a list of T cell receptor beta chains from one sample in a study of cytomegalovirus exposure and HLA in healthy donors. The table came from immunoSEQ multiplex PCR; TCRdb's copy has only in-frame clones and leaves some out. Its table records tens of thousands of clones. The source material was PBMCs. These receptor sequences come from a woman in her forties in good health and CMV-seronegative. CDR3s include the opening cysteine and the closing phenylalanine or tryptophan. Each record gives: J gene, V gene, D gene, CDR3 DNA, CDR3 protein. D genes are given only for firm matches.

TRBJ1-2 | TRBV7-9 | TRBD1 | TGTGCCAGCAGCTTGGGGACCCGGGACAGGACAGGTGGCTACACCTTC | CASSLGTRDRTGGYTF
TRBJ1-2 | TRBV18 | - | TGTGCCAGCTCATCGGGAACAGGGCTAAGGTCCTATGGCTACACCTTC | CASSSGTGLRSYGYTF
TRBJ1-1 | TRBV7-3 | - | TGTGCCAGCAGCTGGAACAGGAACACTGAAGCTTTCTTT | CASSWNRNTEAFF
TRBJ2-4 | TRBV4-2 | TRBD2 | TGTGCCAGCAGCCAAGGTGGACTAGACGGAGGTACTCAGTACTTC | CASSQGGLDGGTQYF
TRBJ2-7 | TRBV30 | - | TGTGCCTGGAGTCGTAAATCCTACGAGCAGTACTTC | CAWSRKSYEQYF
TRBJ2-7 | TRBV7-9 | - | TGTGCCACCGACTACCCAGGACGCTCCTACGAGCAGTACTTC | CATDYPGRSYEQYF
TRBJ2-1 | TRBV6-5 | TRBD2 | TGTGCCAGCAGTTACGGACTAGAGAGAAATGAGCAGTTCTTC | CASSYGLERNEQFF
TRBJ2-1 | TRBV7-9 | TRBD2 | TGTGCCAGCAGCTTATCACTAGCGGGAGATGAGCAGTTCTTC | CASSLSLAGDEQFF
TRBJ2-7 | TRBV5-1 | - | TGCGCCAGCAGCTTGGTGCCTAACTCCTACGAGCAGTACTTC | CASSLVPNSYEQYF
TRBJ1-2 | TRBV9 | - | TGTGCCAGCAGCGAGGGGACGGGGGGCTATGGCTACACCTTC | CASSEGTGGYGYTF
TRBJ1-2 | TRBV29-1 | TRBD1 | TGCAGCATCAACAGGGGATTTGGCTACACCTTC | CSINRGFGYTF
TRBJ2-7 | TRBV6-5 | TRBD1 | TGTGCCAGCAGACTGGGACAGGTGGGAGTCTACGAGCAGTACTTC | CASRLGQVGVYEQYF
TRBJ2-2 | TRBV7-3 | - | TGTGCCAGCAGCTTAATCCCGGGGGAGCTGTTTTTT | CASSLIPGELFF
TRBJ2-3 | TRBV4-1 | - | TGCGCCAGCAGCCCTGGACAGAGCACAGATACGCAGTATTTT | CASSPGQSTDTQYF
TRBJ1-2 | TRBV30 | TRBD1 | TGTGCCTGGGCCAAAGAAACAGGGGGTAACTATGGCTACACCTTC | CAWAKETGGNYGYTF
TRBJ1-1 | TRBV5-6 | - | TGTGCCAGCAGCCTGATCAGCAGGGTCAACACTGAAGCTTTCTTT | CASSLISRVNTEAFF
TRBJ2-1 | TRBV6-1 | - | TGTGCCAGCGGTACTCCCGGGGATGAGCAGTTCTTC | CASGTPGDEQFF
TRBJ1-1 | TRBV5-1 | - | TGCGCCAGCAGCTGGGATCCGGGGGGAGATGCTTTCTTT | CASSWDPGGDAFF
TRBJ2-7 | TRBV5-1 | - | - | CASSFGPGGSYEQYF
TRBJ2-2 | TRBV30 | TRBD2 | TGTGCCTGGAGAGGACTAGCGGGGAACACCGGGGAGCTGTTTTTT | CAWRGLAGNTGELFF
TRBJ1-2 | TRBV27 | TRBD1 | TGTGCCAGCAGCCAAACAGGGGGCTGGGACTATGGCTACACCTTC | CASSQTGGWDYGYTF
TRBJ2-2 | TRBV14 | TRBD2 | TGTGCCAGCAGCCAAGGGACCTATAGCGGGAGGACCGGGGAGCTGTTTTTT | CASSQGTYSGRTGELFF
TRBJ2-3 | TRBV4-1 | - | TGCGCCAGCAGCCGGCCGGGGAACACAGATACGCAGTATTTT | CASSRPGNTDTQYF
TRBJ2-1 | TRBV5-4 | - | TGTGCCAGCAGCCCCTCCTCTAGAGTCCATGAGCAGTTCTTC | CASSPSSRVHEQFF
TRBJ1-4 | TRBV9 | TRBD1 | TGTGCCAGCAGCGTATGGACAGGGCTAAATGAAAAACTGTTTTTT | CASSVWTGLNEKLFF
TRBJ2-7 | TRBV21-1 | - | TGTGCCAGCCCCGGGGACCGGGACACCGGTAGATACGAGCAGTACTTC | CASPGDRDTGRYEQYF
TRBJ1-1 | TRBV11-2 | TRBD1 | TGTGCCAGCAGCTTTAGGGACAGGACTGAAGCTTTCTTT | CASSFRDRTEAFF
TRBJ1-2 | TRBV2 | - | TGTGCCAGCAGTGAATTGCGGCAAGGTTATCTGACCTTC | CASSELRQGYLTF
TRBJ1-2 | TRBV19 | - | TGTGCCAGTAGTATAGGCGTGGACTATGGCTACACCTTC | CASSIGVDYGYTF
TRBJ1-1 | TRBV5-1 | - | TGCGCCAGCAGCTTGGTCACAGACACTGAAGCTTTCTTT | CASSLVTDTEAFF
TRBJ2-1 | TRBV4-1 | TRBD1 | TGCGCCAGCAGCCCCCTTCTGTTAGGACAGGCTTGGAATGAGCAGTTCTTC | CASSPLLLGQAWNEQFF
TRBJ2-7 | TRBV6-1 | - | TGTGCCAGCAGTCAAAATCCGGGACACCCCTTTGGGAGTGTGTTC | CASSQNPGHPFGSVF
TRBJ1-1 | TRBV29-1 | - | TGCAGCGTTGATTATCTGAACACTGAAGCTTTCTTT | CSVDYLNTEAFF
TRBJ1-5 | TRBV18 | TRBD1 | TGTGCCAGCTCACAACAGGGGGCGAAGAATCAGCCCCAGCATTTT | CASSQQGAKNQPQHF
TRBJ2-5 | TRBV7-2 | TRBD2 | TGTGCCAGCAGCTTCACCGGTAGCGGGAGGAGGTCTCAGTACTTC | CASSFTGSGRRSQYF
TRBJ2-1 | TRBV6-5 | TRBD2 | TGTGCCAGCAGTTCCTCTAGCGGGAGAAATCGGTTCTTC | CASSSSSGRNRFF
TRBJ2-1 | TRBV10-3 | - | TGTGCCATCAGTGGAGGGTCTAGTCTTAATGAGCAGTTCTTC | CAISGGSSLNEQFF
TRBJ2-1 | TRBV20-1 | - | TGCAGTGCTAGCCGGGGGAGTGAGCAGTTCTTC | CSASRGSEQFF
TRBJ1-1 | TRBV11-2 | TRBD1 | TGTGCCAGCAGCTCGCTAACAGGGGGCAGAACTGAAGATTTCTTT | CASSSLTGGRTEDFF
TRBJ1-2 | TRBV7-9 | TRBD1 | TGTGCCAGCGCGATCAACAGGGGATTCTATGGCTACACCTTC | CASAINRGFYGYTF
TRBJ2-2 | TRBV30 | TRBD2 | TGTGCCTGGAGTGTAGAGCGGGAGTGGCCGAACACCGGGGAGCTGTTTTTT | CAWSVEREWPNTGELFF
TRBJ2-2 | TRBV7-3 | TRBD1 | TGTGCCAGCAGCCGCGACAGGGATGGCGCCGGGGAGCTGTTTTTT | CASSRDRDGAGELFF
TRBJ2-3 | TRBV9 | TRBD2 | TGTGCCAGCGGCGCCACTAGCGGGAGTCGGGATACGCAGTATTTT | CASGATSGSRDTQYF
TRBJ1-5 | TRBV6-5 | - | TGTGCCAGCAACGGCCCCGGGAAGCCCCAGCATTTT | CASNGPGKPQHF
TRBJ2-7 | TRBV6-5 | - | TGTGCCAGCAGTTATTTAGACATAGACGAGCAGTACTTC | CASSYLDIDEQYF
TRBJ1-5 | TRBV2 | TRBD1 | TGTGCCAGCAATGAGAACAGGGGTAGCCAGCCCCAGCATTTT | CASNENRGSQPQHF
TRBJ2-7 | TRBV29-1 | TRBD2 | TGCAGCGTTGGGCGGGAGACACCCTACGAGCAGTACTTC | CSVGRETPYEQYF
TRBJ2-7 | TRBV2 | TRBD2 | TGTGCCAGCAGTGCTACGACTAGCGGGCTTGAGCAGTACTTC | CASSATTSGLEQYF
TRBJ2-3 | TRBV7-9 | - | TGTGCCAGCAGCCCTAGGTGGGCAGATACGCAGTATTTT | CASSPRWADTQYF
TRBJ1-5 | TRBV28 | - | TGTGCCAGCAGCCTGTTAAACAATCAGCCCCAGCATTTT | CASSLLNNQPQHF
TRBJ1-5 | TRBV7-2 | - | TGTGCCAGCAGCTTCAAGACAGGTACTTCTACTCAGCCCCAGCATTTT | CASSFKTGTSTQPQHF
TRBJ1-2 | TRBV2 | - | TGTGCCAGCAGTGAAGATGGAGCAGGGCGGAACTATGGCTACACCTTC | CASSEDGAGRNYGYTF
TRBJ2-7 | TRBV7-2 | - | TGTGCCAGCAGCTTTGGGGGAGGCTCCTACGAGCAGTACTTC | CASSFGGGSYEQYF
TRBJ2-1 | TRBV6-4 | TRBD2 | TGTGCCAGCAGTGTTGGGAGGGCGAATGAGCAGTTCTTC | CASSVGRANEQFF
TRBJ1-1 | TRBV30 | - | TGTGCCAGACGCAGGGACACTGAAGCTTTCTTT | CARRRDTEAFF